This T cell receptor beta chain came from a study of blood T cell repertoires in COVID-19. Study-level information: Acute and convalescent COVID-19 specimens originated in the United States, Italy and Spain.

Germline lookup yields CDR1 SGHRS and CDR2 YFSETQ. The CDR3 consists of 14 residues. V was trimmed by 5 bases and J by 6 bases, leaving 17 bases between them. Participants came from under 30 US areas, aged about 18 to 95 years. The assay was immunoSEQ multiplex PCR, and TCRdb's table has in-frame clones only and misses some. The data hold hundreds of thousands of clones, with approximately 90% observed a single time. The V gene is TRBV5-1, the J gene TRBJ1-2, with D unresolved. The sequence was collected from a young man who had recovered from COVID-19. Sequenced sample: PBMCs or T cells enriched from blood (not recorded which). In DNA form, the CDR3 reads TGCGCCAGCAGGGAGACCTCTATGGTCGATGGCTACACCTTC. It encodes CASRETSMVDGYTF.